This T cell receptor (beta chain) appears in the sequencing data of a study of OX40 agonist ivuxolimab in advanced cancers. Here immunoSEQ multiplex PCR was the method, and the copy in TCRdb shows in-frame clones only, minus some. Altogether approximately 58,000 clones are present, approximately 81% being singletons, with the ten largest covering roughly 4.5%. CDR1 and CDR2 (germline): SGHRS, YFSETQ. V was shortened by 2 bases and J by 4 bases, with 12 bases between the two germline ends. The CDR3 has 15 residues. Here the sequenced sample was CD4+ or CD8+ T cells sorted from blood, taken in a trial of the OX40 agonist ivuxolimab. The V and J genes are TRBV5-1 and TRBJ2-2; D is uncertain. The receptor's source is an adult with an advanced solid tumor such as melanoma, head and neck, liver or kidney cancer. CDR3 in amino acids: CASSFTSRPTGELFF. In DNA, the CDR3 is TGCGCCAGCAGCTTCACGAGCAGGCCCACCGGGGAGCTGTTTTTT.